These T cell receptor beta chains were read from a single sample in a study of T-cell memory formation after mild COVID-19. TCRdb recomputed calls from the 5' RACE reads with MiXCR, one row per CDR3 protein. This table has 540,000 or so distinct CDR3 sequences, roughly 20% appearing once. The sample was PBMCs or a T cell subset sorted from them (not recorded which). All receptors derive from an adult woman who had mild COVID-19 (a few samples of this study predate the infection). Cell type and time point are not known. CDR3s include the opening cysteine and the closing phenylalanine or tryptophan. A D gene is named only where the DNA matches it firmly. Clone size is stated in some rows and not others, as once, few, many or a class when expanded.

clone size: few; D gene: NA; V gene: TRBV15; CDR3 length: 14; J gene: TRBJ1-4; CDR3 DNA: TGTGCCACCAGCAGAGGGGGAACTAATGAAAAACTGTTTTTT; CDR3 protein: CATSRGGTNEKLFF
clone size: few; D gene: TRBD2; V gene: TRBV7-9; CDR3 length: 11; J gene: TRBJ2-5; CDR3 DNA: TGTGCCAGCAGCTCCGGGACTAGCGGGACCTTC; CDR3 protein: CASSSGTSGTF
clone size: NA; D gene: NA; V gene: TRBV11-2; CDR3 length: 14; J gene: TRBJ2-7; CDR3 DNA: TGTGCCAGCAGCTCCAATAAGGGCACCTACGAGCAGTACTTC; CDR3 protein: CASSSNKGTYEQYF
clone size: NA; D gene: NA; V gene: TRBV5-1; CDR3 length: 15; J gene: TRBJ1-4; CDR3 DNA: TGCGCCAGCAGCTTGTGGGGGGCTCCTTACGAAAAACTGTTTTTT; CDR3 protein: CASSLWGAPYEKLFF
clone size: few; D gene: TRBD2; V gene: TRBV5-6; CDR3 length: 16; J gene: TRBJ2-7; CDR3 DNA: TGTGCCAGCAGATCCTACGGCGGGGGGTCCTCCTACGAGCAGTACTTC; CDR3 protein: CASRSYGGGSSYEQYF
clone size: NA; D gene: TRBD2; V gene: TRBV5-1; CDR3 length: 16; J gene: TRBJ2-7; CDR3 DNA: TGCGCCAGCAGCTCCCGGGGACTAGCGGGAACAAACGAGCAGTACTTC; CDR3 protein: CASSSRGLAGTNEQYF
clone size: few; D gene: NA; V gene: TRBV27; CDR3 length: 14; J gene: TRBJ1-1; CDR3 DNA: TGTGCCAGCATCCCGGCGACGATGAACACTGAAGCTTTCTTT; CDR3 protein: CASIPATMNTEAFF
clone size: NA; D gene: TRBD2; V gene: TRBV5-4; CDR3 length: 19; J gene: TRBJ2-3; CDR3 DNA: TGTGCCAGCAGCTTGTTGGGCCTAGCGGGGGGCCCTAGCACAGATACGCAGTATTTT; CDR3 protein: CASSLLGLAGGPSTDTQYF
clone size: NA; D gene: NA; V gene: TRBV29-1; CDR3 length: 14; J gene: TRBJ2-3; CDR3 DNA: TGCAGCGCGATTGGACGTCGGGGGTGGGATACGCAGTATTTT; CDR3 protein: CSAIGRRGWDTQYF
clone size: few; D gene: NA; V gene: TRBV15; CDR3 length: 15; J gene: TRBJ1-2; CDR3 DNA: TGTGCCACCAGCAGAGTGCTGGACCCAAACTATGGCTACACCTTC; CDR3 protein: CATSRVLDPNYGYTF
clone size: few; D gene: NA; V gene: TRBV7-8; CDR3 length: 13; J gene: TRBJ2-5; CDR3 DNA: TGTGCCAGCAGCCGTAGAGGAAATAGCGGAGTGTACTTC; CDR3 protein: CASSRRGNSGVYF
clone size: NA; D gene: TRBD2; V gene: TRBV7-2; CDR3 length: 17; J gene: TRBJ2-2; CDR3 DNA: TGTGCCAGCAGCCGATATCTTAGGGCGGGAGTGACCGGGGAGCTGTTTTTT; CDR3 protein: CASSRYLRAGVTGELFF
clone size: NA; D gene: NA; V gene: TRBV20-1; CDR3 length: 12; J gene: TRBJ1-1; CDR3 DNA: TGCAGTGCCGCGCCCGTGAACACTGAAGCTTTCTTT; CDR3 protein: CSAAPVNTEAFF
clone size: NA; D gene: NA; V gene: TRBV20-1; CDR3 length: 15; J gene: TRBJ1-6; CDR3 DNA: TGCAGTGCTAGAGCGGGGGGGCATTATAATTCACCCCTCCACTTT; CDR3 protein: CSARAGGHYNSPLHF
clone size: few; D gene: NA; V gene: TRBV12-3/TRBV12-4; CDR3 length: 15; J gene: TRBJ2-5; CDR3 DNA: TGTGCCAGCAGTCCTAGTATCGGAGGAGGAGAGACCCAGTACTTC; CDR3 protein: CASSPSIGGGETQYF
clone size: few; D gene: NA; V gene: TRBV11-3; CDR3 length: 19; J gene: TRBJ2-3; CDR3 DNA: TGTGCCAGCAGCTTAGCCCGGGAGAGCCTATATTATGGCACAGATACGCAGTATTTT; CDR3 protein: CASSLARESLYYGTDTQYF
clone size: NA; D gene: NA; V gene: TRBV7-2; CDR3 length: 16; J gene: TRBJ2-3; CDR3 DNA: TGTGCCAGCAGCTTAGAGGTGGGCGACAGCACAGATACGCAGTATTTT; CDR3 protein: CASSLEVGDSTDTQYF
clone size: few; D gene: NA; V gene: TRBV7-9; CDR3 length: 11; J gene: TRBJ2-7; CDR3 DNA: TGTGCCAGCAGCCTCACATGGGAGCAGTACTTC; CDR3 protein: CASSLTWEQYF
clone size: few; D gene: TRBD2; V gene: TRBV7-2; CDR3 length: 16; J gene: TRBJ2-7; CDR3 DNA: TGTGCCAGCAGCTCTCGGGGGGGCGGGAGGAGCTACGAGCAGTACTTC; CDR3 protein: CASSSRGGGRSYEQYF
clone size: NA; D gene: TRBD2; V gene: TRBV13; CDR3 length: 16; J gene: TRBJ2-3; CDR3 DNA: TGTGCCAGCAGCCCCAGACTAGCGGGGGTGCAATATACGCAGTATTTT; CDR3 protein: CASSPRLAGVQYTQYF
clone size: few; D gene: TRBD2; V gene: TRBV30; CDR3 length: 14; J gene: TRBJ2-3; CDR3 DNA: TGTGCCTGGAGTGGTCTAGCGGTCACAGATACGCAGTATTTT; CDR3 protein: CAWSGLAVTDTQYF
clone size: many; D gene: TRBD1; V gene: TRBV30; CDR3 length: 14; J gene: TRBJ1-6; CDR3 DNA: TGTGCCTGGACAGGGACAGCCTCCAATTCACCCCTCCACTTT; CDR3 protein: CAWTGTASNSPLHF
clone size: NA; D gene: TRBD2; V gene: TRBV9; CDR3 length: 15; J gene: TRBJ2-1; CDR3 DNA: TGTGCCAGCAGCGATGGACTAGCGGGAGGACTTGAGCAGTTCTTC; CDR3 protein: CASSDGLAGGLEQFF
clone size: NA; D gene: NA; V gene: TRBV27; CDR3 length: 14; J gene: TRBJ2-7; CDR3 DNA: TGTGCCAGCATGGATAGGCGGATCCCCTACGAGCAGTACTTC; CDR3 protein: CASMDRRIPYEQYF
clone size: NA; D gene: NA; V gene: TRBV19; CDR3 length: 12; J gene: TRBJ1-1; CDR3 DNA: TGTGCCAGTAGTAAGGGTGGGACTGAAGCTTTCTTT; CDR3 protein: CASSKGGTEAFF
clone size: NA; D gene: NA; V gene: TRBV7-8; CDR3 length: 12; J gene: TRBJ2-1; CDR3 DNA: TGTGCCAGCAGCTCCTCGGCGGGTGAGCAGTTCTTC; CDR3 protein: CASSSSAGEQFF
clone size: NA; D gene: NA; V gene: TRBV12-3/TRBV12-4; CDR3 length: 15; J gene: TRBJ2-1; CDR3 DNA: TGTGCCAGCAGTAGGACTTCTAGCTCCTACAATGAGCAGTTCTTC; CDR3 protein: CASSRTSSSYNEQFF
clone size: few; D gene: NA; V gene: TRBV3-1; CDR3 length: 13; J gene: TRBJ2-2; CDR3 DNA: TGTGCCAGCAGCGATGGAGTCACCGGGGAGCTGTTTTTT; CDR3 protein: CASSDGVTGELFF
clone size: NA; D gene: TRBD1; V gene: TRBV6-5; CDR3 length: 15; J gene: TRBJ1-1; CDR3 DNA: TGTGCCAGCAGTTTGGGACAGGGACGCCACCGGGAAGCTTTCTTT; CDR3 protein: CASSLGQGRHREAFF
clone size: few; D gene: TRBD1; V gene: TRBV18; CDR3 length: 15; J gene: TRBJ2-7; CDR3 DNA: TGTGCCAGCTCACAGATTCGACAGGGGATCGGCGAGCAGTACTTC; CDR3 protein: CASSQIRQGIGEQYF
clone size: few; D gene: TRBD2; V gene: TRBV10-3; CDR3 length: 17; J gene: TRBJ2-1; CDR3 DNA: TGTGCCATCAGTGAGTCCGGAACTAGCGGGTCCTCATCACCTACGTTCTTC; CDR3 protein: CAISESGTSGSSSPTFF